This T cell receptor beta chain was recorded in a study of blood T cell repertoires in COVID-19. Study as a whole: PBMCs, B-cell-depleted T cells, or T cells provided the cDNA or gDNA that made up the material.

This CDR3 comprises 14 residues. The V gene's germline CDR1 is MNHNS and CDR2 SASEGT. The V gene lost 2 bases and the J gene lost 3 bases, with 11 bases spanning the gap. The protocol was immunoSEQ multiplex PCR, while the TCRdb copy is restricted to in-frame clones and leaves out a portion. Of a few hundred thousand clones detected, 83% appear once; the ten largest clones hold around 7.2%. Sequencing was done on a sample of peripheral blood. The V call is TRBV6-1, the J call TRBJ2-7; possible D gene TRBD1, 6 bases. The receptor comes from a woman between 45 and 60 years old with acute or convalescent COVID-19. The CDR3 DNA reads TGTGCCAGCAGTGAAATAACAGGGAGCTACGAGCAGTACTTC. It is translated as CASSEITGSYEQYF.